This passage covers 12 T cell receptor beta chains from one sample sequenced in a study of T cell repertoires in cytomegalovirus infection. One entry per CDR3 protein, called by TCRdb with MiXCR from the reads. Of tens of thousands of distinct CDR3 sequences listed, approximately 3.6% were seen once; the top ten hold around a fifth. The source material was PBMCs. These receptors came from a human donor in good health (CMV status not recorded). Some clones in this sample may be carry-over from other donors' samples.

This clonotype was counted between two and nine times. This chain joins TRBV7-2 and TRBJ2-1; 7 positions match TRBD1. Trimming cost V 5 bases and J 7 bases; bases outside gene matches: 8. This CDR3 comprises 14 residues. In germline, CDR1 is SGHTA, CDR2 FQGNSA. This CDR3 is CASSRDRVWNEQFF. The DNA for the CDR3 is TGTGCCAGCAGCCGAGACAGGGTCTGGAATGAGCAGTTCTTC. The variable domain in full, completed from reference TRBV7-2 and TRBJ2-1, reads GAGVSQSPSNKVTEKGKDVELRCDPISGHTALYWYRQSLGQGLEFLIYFQGNSAPDKSGLPSDRFSAERTGGSVSTLTIQRTQQEDSAVYLCASSRDRVWNEQFFGPGTRLTVL.

Ten or more counts support this clonotype. The V gene is TRBV7-2, the J gene TRBJ1-6; D might be TRBD1 (5 bases). V lost 3 bases to trimming and J lost 3 bases, with 9 bases between them. The length of the CDR3 is 15 residues. Germline V gives CDR1 SGHTA, CDR2 FQGNSA. DNA of the CDR3: TGTGCCAGCAGCTTGGGGGAGGGCTATAATTCACCCCTCCACTTT. Encoded protein: CASSLGEGYNSPLHF.

This chain links TRBV28 with TRBJ2-1; 8 nucleotides align to TRBD2. V gave up 7 bases and J gave up 7 bases; unmatched junction bases: 12. Germline lookup yields CDR1 MDHEN and CDR2 SYDVKM. The length of the CDR3 is 15 residues. In nucleotides, the CDR3 is TGTGCCAGCAACGAGGGGGGAGCGGGGGATAATGAGCAGTTCTTC. This codes for CASNEGGAGDNEQFF.

This clonotype occurred many times. This chain links TRBV27 with TRBJ2-7, with D uncertain. The germline CDR1 and CDR2 sequences are MNHEY and SMNVEV (reference sequence). The CDR3 consists of 15 residues. Trimming removed 3 bases at V and 0 bases at J, with 12 bases between. DNA of the CDR3: TGTGCCAGCAGTTTGGGCAGGACGGGCTCCTACGAGCAGTACTTC. Its protein product is CASSLGRTGSYEQYF.

This clonotype has at least ten counts. The chain joins TRBV6-1 to TRBJ2-2; weak D call: TRBD1 (6 bases). This CDR3 region has 14 residues. V was pared by 10 bases and J by 0 bases, with 12 bases between. Germline lookup yields CDR1 MNHNS and CDR2 SASEGT. CDR3 nucleotide sequence: TGTGCCACCCGACAGGCTCCGAACACCGGGGAGCTGTTTTTT. Protein sequence: CATRQAPNTGELFF.

There are many counts of this clonotype. CDR3 sequence: CASSRRTVQETQYF. The CDR3 DNA sequence: TGTGCCAGCAGCCGACGGACGGTGCAAGAGACCCAGTACTTC. This rearrangement joins TRBV7-8 to TRBJ2-5, with D hard to call. V was trimmed by 5 bases and J by 2 bases, leaving 12 bases between them. This CDR3 spans 14 amino acids. In germline, CDR1 is SGHVS, CDR2 FQNEAQ.

This clonotype has a count of ten or more. This chain links TRBV7-8 with TRBJ2-5; D call uncertain. This CDR3 region has 14 residues. Germline V lookup: CDR1 SGHVS, CDR2 FQNEAQ. V dropped 6 bases and J dropped 0 bases, with 11 bases sitting between them. This chain's CDR3 is CASRTRRNQETQYF. CDR3 coding DNA: TGTGCCAGCAGGACTCGTCGTAACCAAGAGACCCAGTACTTC.

This clonotype was seen ten or more times. The gene calls are TRBV7-3 and TRBJ2-7, with D possibly TRBD1 on 5 matching bases. Between the trimmed V and J ends, which lost 3 bases and 1 base, there was a span of 7 bases. Germline V CDR1 and CDR2: SGHTA, FQGTGA. This CDR3 contains 13 residues. CDR3 bases: TGTGCCAGCAGCTTCCGACAGTCCTACGAGCAGTACTTC. Amino acid sequence: CASSFRQSYEQYF.

This clonotype was recorded at least ten times. J is TRBJ1-6 and V is TRBV20-1; 8 nucleotides match TRBD1. CDR1 is DFQATT and CDR2 is SNEGSKA in the germline V gene (reference sequence). This CDR3 has 15 residues. V was pared by 0 bases and J by 8 bases, with 6 bases of the junction left unmatched. CDR3 sequence reads: CSARDGDRPDSPLHF. CDR3 DNA: TGCAGTGCTAGAGATGGGGACAGGCCGGATTCACCCCTCCACTTT.

This clonotype was counted at least ten times. The chain uses TRBV28 and TRBJ1-1; TRBD1 agrees at 7 bases. The germline CDR1 and CDR2 sequences are MDHEN and SYDVKM. V lost 5 bases and J lost 2; bases outside the gene matches: 5. The CDR3 sequence is 14 residues long. The CDR3: CASSLGQLNTEAFF. In nucleotides, the CDR3 is TGTGCCAGCAGTCTGGGACAGCTTAACACTGAAGCTTTCTTT.

In the case of this clonotype: A much larger clone sits a single nucleotide away, making a read error possible. The CDR3 DNA is TGTGCCAGCAGCTTAGTGGGAATAGGTGTCTACACCTTC. As protein: CASSLVGIGVYTF. The chain employs TRBV7-3 and TRBJ1-2, with D hard to call. CDR1 SGHTA and CDR2 FQGTGA come from the germline V gene. Trimming removed 2 bases from V and 10 bases from J, with 14 bases in between. CDR3 size: 13 residues.

This clonotype was observed many times. J is TRBJ2-3 and V is TRBV7-6, with a weak D call TRBD2 (5 bases). This CDR3 is built from 16 residues. V gave up 0 bases and J gave up 2 bases, with 12 bases separating them. The germline CDR1 and CDR2 sequences are SGHVS and FNYEAQ. The chain's CDR3 is CASSLAPASTTDTQYF. CDR3 coding DNA: TGTGCCAGCAGCTTAGCGCCGGCTAGCACCACAGATACGCAGTATTTT.